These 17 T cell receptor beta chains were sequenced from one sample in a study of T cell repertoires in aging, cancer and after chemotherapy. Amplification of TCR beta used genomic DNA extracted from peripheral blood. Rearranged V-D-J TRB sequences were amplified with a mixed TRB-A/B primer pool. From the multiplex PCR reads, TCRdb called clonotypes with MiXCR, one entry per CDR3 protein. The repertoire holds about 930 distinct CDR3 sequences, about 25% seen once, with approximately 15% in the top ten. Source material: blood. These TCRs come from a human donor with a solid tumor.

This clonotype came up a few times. The CDR3 reads CASSEWRVGAGNNEQFF. Here the CDR3 DNA reads TGTGCCAGCAGCGAATGGAGGGTGGGAGCTGGGAACAATGAGCAGTTCTTC. V gene TRBV5-6 combines with J gene TRBJ2-1; D may be TRBD2 (6 bases). Trimming cost V 4 bases and J 5 bases, with 22 bases left between them. Germline V gene lookup returns CDR1 SGHDT and CDR2 YYEEEE. The CDR3 is 17 residues long. The full variable domain, completed using reference TRBV5-6 and TRBJ2-1, is DAGVTQSPTHLIKTRGQQVTLRCSPKSGHDTVSWYQQALGQGPQFIFQYYEEEERQRGNFPDRFSGHQFPNYSSELNVNALLLGDSALYLCASSEWRVGAGNNEQFFGPGTRLTVL.

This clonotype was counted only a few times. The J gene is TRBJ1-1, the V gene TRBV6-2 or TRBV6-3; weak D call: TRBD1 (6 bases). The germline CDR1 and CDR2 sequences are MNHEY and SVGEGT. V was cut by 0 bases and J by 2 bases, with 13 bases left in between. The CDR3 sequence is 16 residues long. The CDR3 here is CASSYSSTGLNTEAFF. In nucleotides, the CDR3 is TGTGCCAGCAGTTACTCGTCCACAGGGTTAAACACTGAAGCTTTCTTT.

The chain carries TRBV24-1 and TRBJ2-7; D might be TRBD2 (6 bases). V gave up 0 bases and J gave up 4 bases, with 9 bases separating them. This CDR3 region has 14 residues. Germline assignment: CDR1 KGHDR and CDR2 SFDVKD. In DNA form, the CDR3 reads TGTGCCACCAGTGATTTGGATCGGGGGTACGAGCAGTACTTC. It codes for CATSDLDRGYEQYF.

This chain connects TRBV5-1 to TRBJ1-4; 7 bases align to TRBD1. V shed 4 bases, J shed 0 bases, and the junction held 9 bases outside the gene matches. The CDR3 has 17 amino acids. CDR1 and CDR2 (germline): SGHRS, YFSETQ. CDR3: CASSPGTATATNEKLFF. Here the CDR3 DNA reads TGCGCCAGCAGCCCCGGGACAGCTACTGCAACTAATGAAAAACTGTTTTTT.

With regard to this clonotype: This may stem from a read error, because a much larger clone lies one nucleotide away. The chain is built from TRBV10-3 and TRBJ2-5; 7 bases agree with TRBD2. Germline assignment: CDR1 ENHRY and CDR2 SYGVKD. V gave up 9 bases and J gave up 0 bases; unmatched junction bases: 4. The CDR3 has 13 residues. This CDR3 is CAMNGGDQETQYF. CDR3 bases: TGTGCCATGAATGGGGGGGACCAAGAGACCCAGTACTTC.

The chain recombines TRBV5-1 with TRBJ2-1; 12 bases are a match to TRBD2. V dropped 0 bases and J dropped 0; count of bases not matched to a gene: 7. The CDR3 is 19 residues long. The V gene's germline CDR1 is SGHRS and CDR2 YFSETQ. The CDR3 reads CASSLGLAGAASSYNEQFF. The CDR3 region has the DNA TGCGCCAGCAGCTTGGGACTAGCGGGAGCCGCTAGCTCCTACAATGAGCAGTTCTTC.

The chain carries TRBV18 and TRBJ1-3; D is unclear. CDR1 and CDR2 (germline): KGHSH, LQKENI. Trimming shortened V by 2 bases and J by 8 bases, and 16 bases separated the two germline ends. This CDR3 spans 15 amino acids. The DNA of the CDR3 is TGTGCCAGCTCACCATCGAACCCCTCCTTGGACACCATATATTTT. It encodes CASSPSNPSLDTIYF.

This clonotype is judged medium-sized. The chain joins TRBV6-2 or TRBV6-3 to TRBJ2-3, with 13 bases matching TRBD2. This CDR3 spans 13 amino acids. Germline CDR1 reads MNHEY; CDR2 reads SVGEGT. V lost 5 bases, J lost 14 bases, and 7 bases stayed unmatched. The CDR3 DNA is TGTGCCAGCAGTCGGACTAGCGGGGGCCGCGGGTATTTT. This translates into CASSRTSGGRGYF.

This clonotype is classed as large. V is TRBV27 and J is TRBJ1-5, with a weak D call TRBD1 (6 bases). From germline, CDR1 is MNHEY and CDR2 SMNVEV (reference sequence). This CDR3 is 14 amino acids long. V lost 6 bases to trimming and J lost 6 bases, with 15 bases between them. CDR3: CASRNRVSGQPQHF. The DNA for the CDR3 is TGTGCCAGCAGAAACAGGGTGTCGGGTCAGCCCCAGCATTTT.

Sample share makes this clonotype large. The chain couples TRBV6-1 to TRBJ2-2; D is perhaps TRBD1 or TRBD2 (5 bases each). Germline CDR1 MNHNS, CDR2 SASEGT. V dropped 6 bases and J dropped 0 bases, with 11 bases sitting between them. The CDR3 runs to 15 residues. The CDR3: CASSSGTANTGELFF. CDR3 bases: TGTGCCAGCAGCTCCGGGACGGCGAACACCGGGGAGCTGTTTTTT.

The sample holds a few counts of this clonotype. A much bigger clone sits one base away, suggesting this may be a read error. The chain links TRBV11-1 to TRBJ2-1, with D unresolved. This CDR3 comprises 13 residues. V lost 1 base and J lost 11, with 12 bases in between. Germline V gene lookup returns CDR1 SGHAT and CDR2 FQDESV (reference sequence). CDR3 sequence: CASSLEFGYKQFF. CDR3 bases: TGTGCCAGCAGCTTAGAATTCGGGTATAAGCAGTTCTTC.

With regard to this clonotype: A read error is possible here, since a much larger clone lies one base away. The CDR3 DNA reads TGTGCCAGCAGTTACAGACTAGCAGGCGAAGATACGCAGTATTTT. Amino acid sequence: CASSYRLAGEDTQYF. J is TRBJ2-3 and V is TRBV12-3 or TRBV12-4; 7 nucleotides agree with TRBD2. Germline trimming cut 4 bases from V and 5 bases from J; bases unmatched to any gene: 9. This CDR3 is 15 amino acids long.

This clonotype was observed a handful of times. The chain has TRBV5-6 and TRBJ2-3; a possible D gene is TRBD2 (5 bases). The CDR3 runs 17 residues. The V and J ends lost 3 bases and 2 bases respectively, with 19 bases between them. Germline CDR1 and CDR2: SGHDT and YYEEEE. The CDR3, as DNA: TGTGCCAGCAGCTCGGCGGTCGTACAGCGGTTCACAGATACGCAGTATTTT. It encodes CASSSAVVQRFTDTQYF.

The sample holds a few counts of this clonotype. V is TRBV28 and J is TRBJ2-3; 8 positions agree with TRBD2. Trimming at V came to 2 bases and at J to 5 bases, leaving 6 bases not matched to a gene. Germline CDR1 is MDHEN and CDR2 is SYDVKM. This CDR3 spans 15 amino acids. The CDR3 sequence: CASSLDGRAGDTQYF. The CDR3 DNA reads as TGTGCCAGCAGTTTAGACGGGAGGGCCGGAGATACGCAGTATTTT.

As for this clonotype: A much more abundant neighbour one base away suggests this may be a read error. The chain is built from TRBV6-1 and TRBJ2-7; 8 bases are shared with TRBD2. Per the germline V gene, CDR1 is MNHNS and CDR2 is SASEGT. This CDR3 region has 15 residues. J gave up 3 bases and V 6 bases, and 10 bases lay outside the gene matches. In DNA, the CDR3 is TGTGCCAGCAGAGTCGGGAGGGTCCAGAACTACGAGCAGTACTTC. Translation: CASRVGRVQNYEQYF.

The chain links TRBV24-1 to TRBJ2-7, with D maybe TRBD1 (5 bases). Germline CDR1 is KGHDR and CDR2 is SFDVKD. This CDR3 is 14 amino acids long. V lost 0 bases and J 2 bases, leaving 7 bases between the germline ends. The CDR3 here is CATSDLAGPYEQYF. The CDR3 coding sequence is TGTGCCACCAGTGATTTGGCAGGGCCCTACGAGCAGTACTTC.

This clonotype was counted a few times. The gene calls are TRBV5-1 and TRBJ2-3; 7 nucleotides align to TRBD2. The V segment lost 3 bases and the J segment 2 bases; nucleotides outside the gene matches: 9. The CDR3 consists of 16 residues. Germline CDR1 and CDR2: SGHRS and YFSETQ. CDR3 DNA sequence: TGCGCCAGCAGCTCGGGGGGAGTCTCACCCACAGATACGCAGTATTTT. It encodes CASSSGGVSPTDTQYF.